The T cell receptor (beta chain) under discussion was sequenced for a study of blood T cells in healthy people across ages. With a J-beta primer mix and a sample-barcoded 5' primer, a second PCR ran roughly 6 to 12 cycles. TCRdb reprocessed the 5' RACE reads with MiXCR, giving one entry per CDR3 protein. The data show about 1.8 million distinct CDR3 sequences, less than 50% seen once. This clonotype was seen a few times. What it recognizes is unknown. Study results and caveats: TCR beta diversity was tightly associated with the proportion of naive T cells. Leaving the PBMCs unsorted stopped any conclusive comparison of naive versus antigen-experienced cells.

The draw of peripheral blood yielded ten milliliters from each donor. Per sample, a minimum of 7 million PBMCs were isolated. Sequenced: blood. This receptor was taken from a woman aged 40 to 50 in good health.

CDR3 protein: CASSPKVGGYEQYF. The CDR3 DNA sequence: TGTGCCAGCAGCCCGAAGGTGGGGGGCTACGAGCAGTACTTC. The chain carries TRBV14 and TRBJ2-7, with D possibly being TRBD2 (6 bases). CDR3 size: 14 residues. Per germline, CDR1 SGHDN and CDR2 FVKESK. The germline V and J ends were trimmed by 4 bases and 3 bases, with 13 bases remaining between them. The full variable domain, rest sourced from reference TRBV14 and TRBJ2-7, is EAGVTQFPSHSVIEKGQTVTLRCDPISGHDNLYWYRRVMGKEIKFLLHFVKESKQDESGMPNNRFLAERTGGTYSTLKVQPAELEDSGVYFCASSPKVGGYEQYFGPGTRLTVT.